Shown below are 7 T cell receptor beta chains from a single sample sequenced in a study of blood T cell repertoires in COVID-19. Clones were read by immunoSEQ multiplex PCR, and TCRdb kept only the in-frame ones, dropping some. The sample contains approximately 89,000 clones, about 80% of which appear only once. Sequencing was performed on peripheral blood. The receptors here all came from a human donor in a cohort sampled during active COVID-19.

The chain combines TRBV27 with TRBJ2-2; 12 bases align to TRBD2. With 7 bases clipped from V and 6 bases from J, the junction kept 15 bases outside the gene matches. The CDR3 length is 18 residues. The germline V gene encodes CDR1 MNHEY and CDR2 SMNVEV (reference sequence). CDR3 residues: CASTSEGRLAGVPGELFF. The CDR3 DNA reads TGTGCCAGCACCTCAGAAGGGCGACTAGCGGGAGTCCCCGGGGAGCTGTTTTTT.

On this clone itself: This sample also contains other DNA sequences that code for the same CDR3. The CDR3 is CSARSGFEQYF. The CDR3 DNA is TGCAGTGCTAGATCGGGGTTTGAGCAGTACTTC. This rearrangement joins TRBV20-1 to TRBJ2-7, with D possibly TRBD2 on 5 matching bases. V was pared by 2 bases and J by 7 bases, with 9 bases between. The CDR3 totals 11 residues. Germline V lookup: CDR1 DFQATT, CDR2 SNEGSKA (reference sequence).

The DNA for the CDR3 is TGTGCCAGCGGGAGGGACAGGGGCCAAGAGACCCAGTACTTC. This codes for CASGRDRGQETQYF. V and J are TRBV27 and TRBJ2-5, with 10 bases fitting TRBD1. The CDR3 has 14 amino acids. V trimming: 8 bases; J trimming: 1 base; junction bases outside the gene matches: 4. Germline V gene sequence: CDR1 MNHEY, CDR2 SMNVEV (reference sequence).

The J gene is TRBJ1-1, the V gene TRBV12-3 or TRBV12-4, with D possibly TRBD1 on 5 matching bases. This CDR3 spans 12 amino acids. The V end was cut by 6 bases, the J end by 3 bases, with 8 bases between. DNA for the CDR3: TGTGCCAGCAGCCCAGGGTACACTGAAGCTTTCTTT. It codes for CASSPGYTEAFF.

The J gene is TRBJ1-5, the V gene TRBV7-2; D is unresolved. Trimming pared 1 base from V and 1 base from J, leaving 11 bases between. The CDR3 totals 16 residues. CDR1 is SGHTA, CDR2 FQGNSA, per germline. The CDR3 region is CASSLVAGISNQPQHF. CDR3 DNA: TGTGCCAGCAGCTTAGTCGCGGGGATCAGCAATCAGCCCCAGCATTTT.

The V and J genes are TRBV9 and TRBJ2-5; possibly TRBD2 for D (5 bases). Trimming shortened V by 10 bases and J by 9 bases, and 25 bases separated the two germline ends. The CDR3 is made up of 14 amino acids. Per germline, CDR1 SGDLS and CDR2 YYNGEE. CDR3 coding DNA: TGTGCCGGGAGATGTGAGCAGATAAGGCGGGCCCAGTACTTC. This gives the protein CAGRCEQIRRAQYF.

The CDR3 loop is CASSLFQGVQFF. The CDR3 region has the DNA TGTGCCAGCAGTTTGTTTCAGGGGGTGCAGTTCTTC. The chain combines TRBV27 with TRBJ2-1, with 7 nucleotides matching TRBD1. The junction had 5 bases not matched to a gene; V was cut back by 3 bases and J by 12 bases. Germline V lookup: CDR1 MNHEY, CDR2 SMNVEV (reference sequence). The CDR3 is made up of 12 amino acids.